This paragraph covers one T cell receptor beta chain sequence. As yet, its antigen is unknown. After removal of 10 bases from V and 4 bases from J, the junction contained 7 bases not matched to a gene. In germline, CDR1 is MNHNY, CDR2 SVGAGI (reference sequence). This CDR3 is built from 13 residues. Method: immunoSEQ multiplex PCR; TCRdb's copy keeps in-frame clones and lacks some. This table has about 100,000 clones, approximately 87% appearing once. The data belong to a study of T cell responses to AZD1222 COVID-19 vaccine. Study-level points and caveats: White British donors predominated, females outnumbered males, and clonal diversity was possibly underestimated. Per reports, nearly half of all spike-specific TCRs target regions that are unmutated in variants.

The chain recombines TRBV6-6 with TRBJ1-5; 7 positions match TRBD1. Sequenced here: peripheral blood, sampled on day 0 of MenACWY control vaccination. The sequence was obtained from an adult in good health. The chain's CDR3 is CATKDRVNQPQHF. The CDR3 DNA reads TGTGCCACCAAAGACAGGGTGAATCAGCCCCAGCATTTT.